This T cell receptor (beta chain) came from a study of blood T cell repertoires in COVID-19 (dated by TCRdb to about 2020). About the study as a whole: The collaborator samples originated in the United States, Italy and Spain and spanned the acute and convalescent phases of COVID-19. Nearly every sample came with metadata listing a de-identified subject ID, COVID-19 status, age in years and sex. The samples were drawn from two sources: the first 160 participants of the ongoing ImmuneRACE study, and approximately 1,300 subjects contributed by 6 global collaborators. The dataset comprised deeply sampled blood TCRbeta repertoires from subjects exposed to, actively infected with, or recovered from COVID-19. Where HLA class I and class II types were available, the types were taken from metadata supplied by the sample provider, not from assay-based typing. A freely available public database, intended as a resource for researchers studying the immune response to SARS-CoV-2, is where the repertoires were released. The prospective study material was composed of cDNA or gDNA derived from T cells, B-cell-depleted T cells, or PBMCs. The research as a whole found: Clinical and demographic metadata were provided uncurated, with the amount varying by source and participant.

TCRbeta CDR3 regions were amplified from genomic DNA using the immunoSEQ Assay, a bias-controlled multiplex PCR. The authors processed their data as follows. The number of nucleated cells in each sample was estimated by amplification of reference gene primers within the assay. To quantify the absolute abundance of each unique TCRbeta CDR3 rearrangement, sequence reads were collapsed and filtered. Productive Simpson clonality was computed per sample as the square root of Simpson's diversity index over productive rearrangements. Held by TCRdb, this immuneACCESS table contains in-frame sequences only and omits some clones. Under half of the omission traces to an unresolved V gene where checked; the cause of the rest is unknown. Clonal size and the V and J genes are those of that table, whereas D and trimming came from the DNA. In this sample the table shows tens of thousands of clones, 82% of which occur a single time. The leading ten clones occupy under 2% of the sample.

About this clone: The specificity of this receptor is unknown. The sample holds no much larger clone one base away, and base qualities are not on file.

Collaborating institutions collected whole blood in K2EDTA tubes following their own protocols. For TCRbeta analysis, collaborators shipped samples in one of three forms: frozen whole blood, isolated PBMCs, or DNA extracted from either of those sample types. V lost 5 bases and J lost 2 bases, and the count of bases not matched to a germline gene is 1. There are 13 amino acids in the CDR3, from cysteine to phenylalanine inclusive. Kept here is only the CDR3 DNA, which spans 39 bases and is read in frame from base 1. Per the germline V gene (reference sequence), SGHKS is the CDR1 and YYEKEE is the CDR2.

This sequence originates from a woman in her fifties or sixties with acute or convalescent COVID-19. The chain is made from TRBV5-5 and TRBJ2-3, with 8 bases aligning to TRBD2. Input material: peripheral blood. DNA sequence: TGTGCCAGCAGGCGGGGGGTCACAGATACGCAGTATTTT. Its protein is CASRRGVTDTQYF.